These 16 T cell receptor beta chains were sequenced from one sample in a study of control samples from healthy donors and cancer patients. Assay: immunoSEQ multiplex PCR; the TCRdb copy retains only in-frame clones and omits some. The sample lists some 200,000 clones, approximately 92% occurring once. Sequencing was performed on blood. These TCRs come from a young man in good health.

The chain links TRBV5-6 to TRBJ2-3, with D possibly being TRBD2 (5 bases). The CDR3 runs to 15 residues. Germline-derived CDR1 and CDR2 are SGHDT and YYEEEE. Trimming shortened V by 4 bases and J by 4 bases, and 16 bases separated the two germline ends. CDR3 amino acids: CASSVDGLGPDTQYF. For the CDR3, the DNA is TGTGCCAGCAGCGTGGACGGACTCGGTCCAGATACGCAGTATTTT.

In its sample, this clone was seen a few times. CDR3 amino acids: CASSPGLSRRETQYF. Here the CDR3 DNA reads TGTGCCAGCAGCCCGGGCTTATCCCGGAGGGAGACCCAGTACTTC. V gene TRBV6-5 combines with J gene TRBJ2-5; tentatively, D is TRBD2 (5 bases). The V end lost 6 bases, the J end lost 5 bases, and 19 bases lay between the germline ends. Germline V CDR1 and CDR2: MNHEY, SVGAGI. The CDR3 length is 15 residues.

This clone was seen once. The genes are TRBV9 and TRBJ1-3; D is uncertain. Germline CDR1 SGDLS, CDR2 YYNGEE. This CDR3 contains 15 residues. V lost 4 bases and J 0 bases, leaving 11 bases between the germline ends. The CDR3 coding sequence is TGTGCCAGCAGCAGGGCCCTCGTCTCTGGAAACACCATATATTTT. Translated, it gives CASSRALVSGNTIYF.

This clone occurred once. V usage is TRBV3-1 (or the pseudogene TRBV3-2) and J usage is TRBJ2-2; maybe TRBD1 (5 bases). Trimming pared 0 bases from V and 1 base from J, leaving 9 bases between. This CDR3 is built from 16 residues. Germline lookup yields CDR1 LGHDT and CDR2 YNNKEL (reference sequence). The CDR3 DNA follows: TGTGCCAGCAGCCAAGAACGTCAGGGGAACACCGGGGAGCTGTTTTTT. This encodes CASSQERQGNTGELFF.

V usage is TRBV2 and J usage is TRBJ2-2, with a possible D match to TRBD2 (5 bases). CDR1 and CDR2 (germline): SNHLY, FYNNEI. This CDR3 is built from 14 residues. V was shortened by 1 base and J by 2 bases, with 5 bases between the two germline ends. In DNA form, the CDR3 reads TGTGCCAGCAGTGAAGGGACTAACACCGGGGAGCTGTTTTTT. Amino acids: CASSEGTNTGELFF.

The genes are TRBV5-4 and TRBJ2-3, with D uncertain. V was trimmed by 0 bases and J by 0 bases, leaving 8 bases between them. The CDR3 is 15 residues long. The germline V gene encodes CDR1 SGHNT and CDR2 YYREEE (reference sequence). The CDR3 bases are TGTGCCAGCAGCTTGGAGGCAGTCAGCACAGATACGCAGTATTTT. Translating gives CASSLEAVSTDTQYF.

The CDR3 here is CATSRDKGYSSGNTIYF. The CDR3 region has the DNA TGTGCCACCAGCAGAGATAAAGGGTATAGCTCTGGAAACACCATATATTTT. This chain joins TRBV15 and TRBJ1-3; D gene ambiguous. V was clipped by 0 bases and J by 0 bases, with 12 bases between them. The CDR3 is 17 residues long. Germline values: CDR1 LNHNV, CDR2 YYDKDF (reference sequence).

The chain combines TRBV3-1 (or the pseudogene TRBV3-2) with TRBJ1-1; unclear D gene. This CDR3 comprises 14 residues. The germline V gene encodes CDR1 LGHDT and CDR2 YNNKEL (reference sequence). The V and J ends lost 0 bases and 0 bases respectively, with 5 bases between them. The CDR3 DNA sequence: TGTGCCAGCAGCCAAGACAGGATGAACACTGAAGCTTTCTTT. It codes for CASSQDRMNTEAFF.

This chain uses TRBV9 with TRBJ2-1; 9 bases match TRBD1. Germline lookup yields CDR1 SGDLS and CDR2 YYNGEE. This CDR3 contains 17 residues. Losses at the gene ends were 0 bases for V and 7 bases for J; bases not matched to a gene: 11. The CDR3 reads CASSVVPLDRGRNEQFF. As DNA, the CDR3 is TGTGCCAGCAGCGTAGTCCCCCTCGACAGGGGGAGGAATGAGCAGTTCTTC. Full variable domain (missing parts from reference TRBV9 and TRBJ2-1): DSGVTQTPKHLITATGQRVTLRCSPRSGDLSVYWYQQSLDQGLQFLIQYYNGEERAKGNILERFSAQQFPDLHSELNLSSLELGDSALYFCASSVVPLDRGRNEQFFGPGTRLTVL.

The J gene is TRBJ1-2, the V gene TRBV30; D gene unclear. Germline values: CDR1 GTSNPN, CDR2 SVGIG (reference sequence). This CDR3 spans 13 amino acids. V lost 0 bases to trimming and J lost 3 bases, with 8 bases between them. CDR3 residues: CAWSVNSYYGYTF. The CDR3 DNA sequence: TGTGCCTGGAGTGTAAACAGTTACTATGGCTACACCTTC.

The V gene is TRBV14, the J gene TRBJ2-6; D perhaps matches TRBD2 (6 bases). Germline lookup yields CDR1 SGHDN and CDR2 FVKESK. Trimming removed 1 base from V and 1 base from J, with 20 bases in between. This CDR3 has 20 amino acids. CDR3 nucleotide sequence: TGTGCCAGCAGCCAAGCCCCTTCGTGGGGCGGGGATTCTGGGGCCAACGTCCTGACTTTC. Translated, it gives CASSQAPSWGGDSGANVLTF.

The rearrangement links TRBV29-1 to TRBJ2-7; D is possibly TRBD1 or TRBD2 (5 bases each). The V end lost 7 bases, the J end lost 5 bases, and 12 bases lay between the germline ends. The length of the CDR3 is 11 residues. Looked up from germline, CDR1 is SQVTM and CDR2 is ANQGSEA. CDR3 sequence (DNA): TGCAGCGGCGCTAGAGGGGACGAGCAGTACTTC. Translating gives CSGARGDEQYF.

The chain recombines TRBV20-1 with TRBJ1-6; D might be TRBD1 (5 bases). V lost 3 bases to trimming and J lost 9 bases, with 15 bases between them. The CDR3 has 14 residues. CDR1 DFQATT and CDR2 SNEGSKA come from the germline V gene (reference sequence). CDR3 bases: TGCAGTGCTAGTAAGGGGCAGACAGTTTCACCCCTCCACTTT. Its translation: CSASKGQTVSPLHF.

The rearrangement joins TRBV24-1 to TRBJ1-2; no reliable D call. Germline CDR1 KGHDR, CDR2 SFDVKD. The CDR3 consists of 13 residues. Trimming pared 4 bases from V and 7 bases from J, leaving 12 bases between. CDR3 in DNA: TGTGCCACCAGTGACGGTGACAAGTCTGGCTACACCTTC. It codes for CATSDGDKSGYTF.

The rearrangement joins TRBV6-5 to TRBJ2-4; perhaps TRBD2 as D (7 bases). Trimming stripped 6 bases from V and 5 bases from J, with 17 bases between. The germline CDR1 and CDR2 sequences are MNHEY and SVGAGI. CDR3 size: 15 residues. The CDR3: CASSRGALGENIQYF. The CDR3, as DNA: TGTGCCAGCAGCCGGGGGGCTTTGGGGGAAAACATTCAGTACTTC.

The rearrangement uses TRBV7-6 and TRBJ2-7; perhaps D is TRBD1 or TRBD2 (5 bases each). Germline V gene lookup returns CDR1 SGHVS and CDR2 FNYEAQ. V was trimmed by 5 bases and J by 1 base, leaving 21 bases between them. This CDR3 contains 17 residues. CDR3: CASSPRLGASSSYEQYF. Written as DNA, the CDR3 is TGTGCCAGCAGCCCACGCCTAGGGGCTAGCTCTTCCTACGAGCAGTACTTC.